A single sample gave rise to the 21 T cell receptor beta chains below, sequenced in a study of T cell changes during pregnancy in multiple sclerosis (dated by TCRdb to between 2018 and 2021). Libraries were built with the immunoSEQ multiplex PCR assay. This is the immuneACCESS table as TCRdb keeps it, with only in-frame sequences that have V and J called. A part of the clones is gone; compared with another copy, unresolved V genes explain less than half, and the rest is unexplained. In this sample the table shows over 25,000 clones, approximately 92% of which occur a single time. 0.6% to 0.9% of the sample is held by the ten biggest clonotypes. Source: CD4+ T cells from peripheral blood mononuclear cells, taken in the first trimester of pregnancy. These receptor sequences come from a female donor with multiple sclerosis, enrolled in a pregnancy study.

The CDR3 nucleotides are TGTGCCAGCAGCTTTAGCGGGGGGTTCGGGGAGCTGTTTTTT. Translation gives CASSFSGGFGELFF. This sequence joins TRBV9 and TRBJ2-2; 10 bases are a match to TRBD2. This CDR3 is built from 14 residues. Germline loops: CDR1 SGDLS, CDR2 YYNGEE. With 4 bases clipped from V and 7 bases from J, the junction kept 4 bases outside the gene matches.

CDR3 coding DNA: TGTGCCAGCAGCCTATACGCAGGGCAGTATGGCTACACCTTC. Translating gives CASSLYAGQYGYTF. The V gene is TRBV7-6, the J gene TRBJ1-2, with a tentative D call TRBD1 (5 bases). CDR1 is SGHVS, CDR2 FNYEAQ, per germline. This CDR3 contains 14 residues. Trimming removed 5 bases from V and 5 bases from J, with 15 bases in between. Filled out from reference TRBV7-6 and TRBJ1-2, the complete variable domain reads GAGVSQSPRYKVTKRGQDVALRCDPISGHVSLYWYRQALGQGPEFLTYFNYEAQQDKSGLPNDRFSAERPEGSISTLTIQRTEQRDSAMYRCASSLYAGQYGYTFGSGTRLTVV.

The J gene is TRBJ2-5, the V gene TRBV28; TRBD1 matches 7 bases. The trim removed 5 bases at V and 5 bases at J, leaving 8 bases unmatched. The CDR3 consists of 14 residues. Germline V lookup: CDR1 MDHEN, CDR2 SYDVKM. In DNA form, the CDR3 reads TGTGCCAGCAGTAATTACAGGGGAAGGGAGACCCAGTACTTC. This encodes CASSNYRGRETQYF.

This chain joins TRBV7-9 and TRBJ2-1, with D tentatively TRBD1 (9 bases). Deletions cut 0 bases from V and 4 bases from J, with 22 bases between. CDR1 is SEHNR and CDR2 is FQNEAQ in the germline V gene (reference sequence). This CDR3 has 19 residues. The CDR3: CASSLASISGTGIYNEQFF. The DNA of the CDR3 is TGTGCCAGCAGCTTAGCGTCCATTAGCGGGACAGGGATATACAATGAGCAGTTCTTC.

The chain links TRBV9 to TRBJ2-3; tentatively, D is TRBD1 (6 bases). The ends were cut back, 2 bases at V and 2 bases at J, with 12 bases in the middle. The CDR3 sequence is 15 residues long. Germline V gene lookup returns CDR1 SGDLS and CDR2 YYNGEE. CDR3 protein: CASSVSGTFTDTQYF. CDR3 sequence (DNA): TGTGCCAGCAGCGTGTCCGGGACATTCACAGATACGCAGTATTTT.

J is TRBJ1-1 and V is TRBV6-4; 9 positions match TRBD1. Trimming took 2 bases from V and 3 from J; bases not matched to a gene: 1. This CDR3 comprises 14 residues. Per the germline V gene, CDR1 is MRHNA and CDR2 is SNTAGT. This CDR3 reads CASSDGTGYTEAFF. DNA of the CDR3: TGTGCCAGCAGTGACGGGACAGGGTACACTGAAGCTTTCTTT.

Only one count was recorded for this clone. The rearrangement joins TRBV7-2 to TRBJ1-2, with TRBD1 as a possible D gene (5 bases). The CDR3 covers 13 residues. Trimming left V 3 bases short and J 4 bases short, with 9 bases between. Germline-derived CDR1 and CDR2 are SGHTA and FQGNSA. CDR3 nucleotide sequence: TGTGCCAGCAGCTTCCAAAGGGGCTATGGCTACACCTTC. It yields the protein CASSFQRGYGYTF.

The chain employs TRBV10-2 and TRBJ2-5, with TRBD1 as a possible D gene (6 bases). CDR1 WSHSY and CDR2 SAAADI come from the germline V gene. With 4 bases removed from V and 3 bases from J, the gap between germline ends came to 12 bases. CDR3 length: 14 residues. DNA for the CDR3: TGCGCCAGCAGTGTTGGGGGCCGGGAAGAGACCCAGTACTTC. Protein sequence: CASSVGGREETQYF.

CDR3 in amino acids: CASSEDVTGLAFF. CDR3 nucleotides: TGTGCCAGCAGTGAAGACGTGACAGGTCTTGCTTTCTTT. V usage is TRBV2 and J usage is TRBJ1-1; TRBD1 might be the D (6 bases). This CDR3 has 13 amino acids. V shed 1 base and J shed 11 bases, with 14 bases lying between them. Germline V gene sequence: CDR1 SNHLY, CDR2 FYNNEI.

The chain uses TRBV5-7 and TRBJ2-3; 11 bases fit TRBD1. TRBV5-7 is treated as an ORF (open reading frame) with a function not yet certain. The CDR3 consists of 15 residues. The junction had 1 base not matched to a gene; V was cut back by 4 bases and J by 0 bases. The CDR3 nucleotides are TGTGCCAGCAGCGGACAGGGGGCTAGCACAGATACGCAGTATTTT. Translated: CASSGQGASTDTQYF.

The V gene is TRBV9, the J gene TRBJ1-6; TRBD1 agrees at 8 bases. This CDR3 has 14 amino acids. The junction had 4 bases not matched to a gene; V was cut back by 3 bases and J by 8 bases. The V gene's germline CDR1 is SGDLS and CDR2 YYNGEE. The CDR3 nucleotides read TGTGCCAGCAGCGGCCGGGACAGGCATTCACCCCTCCACTTT. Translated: CASSGRDRHSPLHF.

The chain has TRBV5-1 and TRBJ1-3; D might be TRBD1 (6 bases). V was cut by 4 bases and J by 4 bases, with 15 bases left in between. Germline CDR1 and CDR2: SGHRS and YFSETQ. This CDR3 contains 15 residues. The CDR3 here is CASSPQGGPGNTIYF. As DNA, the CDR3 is TGCGCCAGCAGCCCACAGGGTGGCCCGGGAAACACCATATATTTT.

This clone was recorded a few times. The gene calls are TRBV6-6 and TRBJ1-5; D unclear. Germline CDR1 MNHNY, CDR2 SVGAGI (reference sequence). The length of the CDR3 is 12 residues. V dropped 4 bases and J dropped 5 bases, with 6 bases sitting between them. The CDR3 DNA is TGTGCCAGCAGTTCCCGAGATCAGCCCCAGCATTTT. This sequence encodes CASSSRDQPQHF.

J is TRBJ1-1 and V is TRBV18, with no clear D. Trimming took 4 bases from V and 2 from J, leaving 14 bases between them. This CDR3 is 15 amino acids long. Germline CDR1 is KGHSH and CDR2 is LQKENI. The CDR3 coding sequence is TGTGCCAGCTCACTACAAAGAGGGTTAAACACTGAAGCTTTCTTT. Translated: CASSLQRGLNTEAFF.

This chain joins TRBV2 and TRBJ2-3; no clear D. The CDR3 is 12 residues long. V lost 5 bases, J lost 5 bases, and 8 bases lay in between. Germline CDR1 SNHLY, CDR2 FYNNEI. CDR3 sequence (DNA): TGTGCCAGCAGTCGACTGGAAGATACGCAGTATTTT. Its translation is CASSRLEDTQYF.

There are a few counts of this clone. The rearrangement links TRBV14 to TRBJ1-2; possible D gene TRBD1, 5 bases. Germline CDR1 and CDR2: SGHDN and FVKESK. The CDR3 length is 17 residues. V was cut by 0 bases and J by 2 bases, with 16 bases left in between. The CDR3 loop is CASSQEFGGATNYGYTF. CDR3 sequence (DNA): TGTGCCAGCAGCCAAGAATTCGGCGGGGCAACAAACTATGGCTACACCTTC.

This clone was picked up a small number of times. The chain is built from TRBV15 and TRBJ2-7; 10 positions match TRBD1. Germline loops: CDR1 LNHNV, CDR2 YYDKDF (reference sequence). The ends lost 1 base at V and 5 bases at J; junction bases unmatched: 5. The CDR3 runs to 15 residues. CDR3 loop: CATSRGQGADDEQYF. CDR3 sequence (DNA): TGTGCCACCAGCAGAGGACAGGGGGCTGATGACGAGCAGTACTTC. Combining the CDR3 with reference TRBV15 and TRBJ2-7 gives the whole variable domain DAMVIQNPRYQVTQFGKPVTLSCSQTLNHNVMYWYQQKSSQAPKLLFHYYDKDFNNEADTPDNFQSRRPNTSFCFLDIRSPGLGDTAMYLCATSRGQGADDEQYFGPGTRLTVT.

CDR3 in amino acids: CASSSTGLENTEAFF. The CDR3, as DNA: TGTGCCAGCAGCTCAACAGGGTTAGAGAACACTGAAGCTTTCTTT. The rearrangement joins TRBV11-2 to TRBJ1-1, with a weak D call TRBD1 (6 bases). V lost 4 bases and J lost 1, with 13 bases in between. Germline V gene lookup returns CDR1 SGHAT and CDR2 FQNNGV. The CDR3 sequence is 15 residues long.

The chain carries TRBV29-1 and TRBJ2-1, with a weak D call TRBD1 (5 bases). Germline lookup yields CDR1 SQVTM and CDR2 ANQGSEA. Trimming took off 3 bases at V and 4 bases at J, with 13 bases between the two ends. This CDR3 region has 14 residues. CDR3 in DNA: TGCAGCGTTGAGTGGCAGGGTGGTTACAATGAGCAGTTCTTC. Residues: CSVEWQGGYNEQFF.

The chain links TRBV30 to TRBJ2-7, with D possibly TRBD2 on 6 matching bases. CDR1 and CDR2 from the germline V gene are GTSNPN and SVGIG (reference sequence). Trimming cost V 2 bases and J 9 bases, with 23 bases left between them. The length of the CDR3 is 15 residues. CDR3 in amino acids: CAWSRRALRLGVQYF. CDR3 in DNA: TGTGCCTGGAGTCGGAGGGCACTACGTCTAGGTGTGCAGTACTTC.

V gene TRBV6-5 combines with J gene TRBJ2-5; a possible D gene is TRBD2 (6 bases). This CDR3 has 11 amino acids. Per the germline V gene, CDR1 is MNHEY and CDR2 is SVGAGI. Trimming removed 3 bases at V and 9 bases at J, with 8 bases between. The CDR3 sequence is CASSYSGAQYF. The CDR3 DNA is TGTGCCAGCAGTTATTCGGGGGCCCAGTACTTC.